This TCR beta chain is from a study of blood T cell repertoires in COVID-19. The overall study: The analysed material was cDNA or gDNA that came from T cells, B-cell-depleted T cells, or PBMCs.

Trimming took off 3 bases at V and 5 bases at J, with 20 bases between the two ends. The germline gives CDR1 SGHRS, CDR2 YFSETQ. The length of the CDR3 is 16 residues. The data were produced by immunoSEQ multiplex PCR, yet TCRdb's version contains in-frame clones alone and is incomplete. This sample has roughly 260,000 clones, with roughly 82% found just once. J is TRBJ1-1 and V is TRBV5-1, with TRBD1 as a possible D gene (5 bases). The receptor's source is a woman older than 75 with active or convalescent COVID-19. Sequencing was done on a sample of peripheral blood. CDR3 nucleotides: TGCGCCAGCAGCTCACTGGAGGGCAGGGTAGGAACTGAAGCTTTCTTT. Translation: CASSSLEGRVGTEAFF.